This passage covers 8 T cell receptor beta chains from one sample sequenced in a study of beta chain features in type 1 diabetes. Expressed TCRB transcripts were sequenced after all isolated RNA was converted to cDNA. TCRdb's copy holds only in-frame clones and misses some; the assay was immunoSEQ multiplex PCR. The sample has 350,000 to 450,000 clones; approximately 15% are singletons. Source material: naive CD4+ T cells from blood. Receptors originate from a man in his thirties or forties in good health.

The sample holds a few counts of this clone. The genes are TRBV9 and TRBJ2-3, with 14 bases fitting TRBD2. CDR3 size: 17 residues. The V and J ends lost 4 bases and 2 bases, in that order; junction bases with no gene match: 6. Germline V CDR1 and CDR2: SGDLS, YYNGEE. The chain's CDR3 is CASSPGLAGGPTDTQYF. In DNA, the CDR3 is TGTGCCAGCAGCCCCGGACTAGCGGGGGGACCCACAGATACGCAGTATTTT.

The chain recombines TRBV12-5 with TRBJ2-7; 7 nucleotides line up with TRBD1. CDR1 is LGHNT, CDR2 FRNRAP, per germline. This CDR3 contains 14 residues. V was pared by 6 bases and J by 2 bases, with 7 bases of the junction left unmatched. For the CDR3, the DNA is TGTGCTAGTGGACCTGGGACAGCCCCCTACGAGCAGTACGTC. It yields the protein CASGPGTAPYEQYV.

The V and J genes are TRBV10-3 and TRBJ2-3; 13 nucleotides align to TRBD2. Germline values: CDR1 ENHRY, CDR2 SYGVKD. V was clipped by 6 bases and J by 6 bases; unmatched bases: 6. CDR3 length: 15 residues. The CDR3 reads CAIRELAGGHDTQYF. In nucleotides, the CDR3 is TGTGCCATCAGAGAACTAGCGGGGGGGCACGATACGCAGTATTTT.

This clone was seen only a few times. This rearrangement joins TRBV7-2 to TRBJ1-2; maybe TRBD1 (6 bases). V lost 3 bases and J lost 0, with 17 bases in between. Germline CDR1 reads SGHTA; CDR2 reads FQGNSA. The CDR3 totals 17 residues. DNA of the CDR3: TGTGCCAGCAGCTTTCAAGGGGGGCAGTTAGCTAACTATGGCTACACCTTC. Residues: CASSFQGGQLANYGYTF.

This clone has only a few counts. The chain joins TRBV7-2 to TRBJ2-3; the D call may be TRBD1 or TRBD2 (5 bases each). CDR3 size: 15 residues. From germline, CDR1 is SGHTA and CDR2 FQGNSA. V lost 1 base and J lost 2, with 10 bases in between. CDR3 nucleotides: TGTGCCAGCAGCTTAGTTTGGGACCTCACAGATACGCAGTATTTT. This sequence encodes CASSLVWDLTDTQYF.

This clone was seen a handful of times. CDR3 in amino acids: CASSSTYGYTF. The CDR3 DNA sequence: TGTGCCAGCAGCTCGACTTACGGCTACACCTTC. The V call is TRBV7-9, the J call TRBJ1-2; no clear D gene. V lost 4 bases and J 8 bases, leaving 8 bases between the germline ends. Germline V lookup: CDR1 SEHNR, CDR2 FQNEAQ (reference sequence). The CDR3 totals 11 residues.

The chain combines TRBV7-8 with TRBJ1-3; a possible D gene is TRBD1 (5 bases). Germline V CDR1 and CDR2: SGHVS, FQNEAQ. The CDR3 covers 15 residues. The V end lost 6 bases, the J end lost 0 bases, and 12 bases lay between the germline ends. This CDR3 is CASRRMGLSGNTIYF. CDR3 DNA: TGTGCCAGCAGGAGAATGGGACTCTCTGGAAACACCATATATTTT.

This clone was observed a handful of times. The chain links TRBV4-3 to TRBJ1-6; no reliable D call. Trimming pared 4 bases from V and 10 bases from J, leaving 11 bases between. This CDR3 has 13 amino acids. Germline-derived CDR1 and CDR2 are LGHNA and YSLEER. The CDR3: CASSRDLGSPLHF. The CDR3 bases are TGCGCCAGCAGCCGAGACTTGGGCTCACCCCTCCACTTT.